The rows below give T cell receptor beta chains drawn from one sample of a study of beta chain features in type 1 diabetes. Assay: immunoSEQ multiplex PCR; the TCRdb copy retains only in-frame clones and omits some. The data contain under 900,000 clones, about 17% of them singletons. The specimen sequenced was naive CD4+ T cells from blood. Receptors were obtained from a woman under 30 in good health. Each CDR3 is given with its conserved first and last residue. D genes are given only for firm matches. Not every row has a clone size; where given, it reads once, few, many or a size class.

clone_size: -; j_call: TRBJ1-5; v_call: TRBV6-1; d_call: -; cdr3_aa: CASSNIDRGLQPQHF; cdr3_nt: TGTGCCAGCAGTAATATCGACAGAGGCCTTCAGCCCCAGCATTTT
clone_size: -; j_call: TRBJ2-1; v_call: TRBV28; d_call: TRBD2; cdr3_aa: CAGGGRVGYNEQFF; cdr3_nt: TGTGCCGGAGGCGGGAGGGTCGGCTACAATGAGCAGTTCTTC
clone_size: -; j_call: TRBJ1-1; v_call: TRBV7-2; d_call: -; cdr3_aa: CASSPRRGTEAFF; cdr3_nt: TGTGCCAGCAGCCCCCGCAGGGGCACTGAAGCTTTCTTT
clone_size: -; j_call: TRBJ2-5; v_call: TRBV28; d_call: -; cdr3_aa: CATGGNKRETQYF; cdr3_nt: TGTGCCACAGGTGGAAACAAAAGAGAGACCCAGTACTTC
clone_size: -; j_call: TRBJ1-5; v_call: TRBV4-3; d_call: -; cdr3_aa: CASSQEGAGSQPQHF; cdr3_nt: TGCGCCAGCAGCCAAGAAGGAGCGGGAAGCCAGCCCCAGCATTTT
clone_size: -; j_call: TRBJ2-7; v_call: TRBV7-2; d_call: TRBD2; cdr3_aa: CASSSRSGTSDRRASEQYF; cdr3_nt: TGTGCCAGCAGCTCACGGTCCGGGACTAGCGACAGGCGCGCAAGCGAGCAGTACTTC
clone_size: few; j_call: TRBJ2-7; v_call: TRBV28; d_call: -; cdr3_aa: CASSMGSPYEQYF; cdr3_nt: TGTGCCAGCAGCATGGGCAGTCCCTACGAGCAGTACTTC
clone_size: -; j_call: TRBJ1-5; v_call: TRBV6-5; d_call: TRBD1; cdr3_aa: CASSFDRADQPQHF; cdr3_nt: TGTGCCAGCAGCTTCGACAGGGCGGATCAGCCCCAGCATTTT
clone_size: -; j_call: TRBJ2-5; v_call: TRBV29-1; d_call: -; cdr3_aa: CSVELHFQETQYF; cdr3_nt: TGCAGCGTTGAACTGCACTTTCAAGAGACCCAGTACTTC
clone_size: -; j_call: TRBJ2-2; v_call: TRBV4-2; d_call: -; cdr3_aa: CASSHRPLGELFF; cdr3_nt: TGTGCCAGCAGCCACCGGCCACTCGGGGAGCTGTTTTTT
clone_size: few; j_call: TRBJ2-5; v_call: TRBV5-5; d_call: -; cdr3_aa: CASSRGGETQYF; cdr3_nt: TGTGCCAGCAGCCGAGGGGGAGAGACCCAGTACTTC
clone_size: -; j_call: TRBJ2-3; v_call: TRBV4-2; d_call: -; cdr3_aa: CASSQTSGARADTQYF; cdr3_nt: TGTGCCAGCAGCCAAACTTCAGGGGCGCGCGCAGATACGCAGTATTTT
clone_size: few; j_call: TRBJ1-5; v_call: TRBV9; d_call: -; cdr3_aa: CASSVVRFPRGLDQPQHF; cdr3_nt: TGTGCCAGCAGCGTAGTACGTTTCCCGCGTGGGTTGGATCAGCCCCAGCATTTT
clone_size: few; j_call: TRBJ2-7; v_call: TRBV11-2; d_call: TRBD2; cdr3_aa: CASSLGGGRAYEQYF; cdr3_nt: TGTGCCAGCAGCTTAGGTGGCGGGAGGGCCTACGAGCAGTACTTC
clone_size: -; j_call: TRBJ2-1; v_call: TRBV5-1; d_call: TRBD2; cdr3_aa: CASSLVLASGYNEQFF; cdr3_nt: TGCGCCAGCAGCTTGGTCCTGGCTAGCGGCTACAATGAGCAGTTCTTC
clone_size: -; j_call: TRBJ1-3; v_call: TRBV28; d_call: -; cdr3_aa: CASSLGGLSGNTIYF; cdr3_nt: TGTGCCAGCAGTCTCGGTGGCCTCTCTGGAAACACCATATATTTT
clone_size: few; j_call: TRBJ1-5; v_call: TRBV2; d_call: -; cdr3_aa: CASSEAGVNQPQHF; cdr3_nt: TGTGCCAGCAGTGAAGCGGGCGTCAATCAGCCCCAGCATTTT
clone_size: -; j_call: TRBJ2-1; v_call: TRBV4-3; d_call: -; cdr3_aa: CASSQTRYNEQFF; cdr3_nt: TGCGCCAGCAGCCAAACAAGGTACAATGAGCAGTTCTTC
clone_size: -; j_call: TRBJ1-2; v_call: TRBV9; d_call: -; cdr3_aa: CASSEGRAWDYGYTF; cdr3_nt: TGTGCCAGCAGCGAGGGGAGGGCCTGGGACTATGGCTACACCTTC
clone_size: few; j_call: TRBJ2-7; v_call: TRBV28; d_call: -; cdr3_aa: CASSFRYPDRSYEQYF; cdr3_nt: TGTGCCAGCAGTTTCCGATATCCGGACCGCTCCTACGAGCAGTACTTC
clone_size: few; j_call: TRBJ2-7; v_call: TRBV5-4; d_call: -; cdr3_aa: CASRPGTGTSYEQYF; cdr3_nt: TGTGCCAGCAGGCCCGGGACGGGGACCTCCTACGAGCAGTACTTC
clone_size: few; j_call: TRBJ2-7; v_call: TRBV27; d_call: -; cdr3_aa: CASSSRGLGYEQYF; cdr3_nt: TGTGCCAGCAGTTCTCGGGGTTTGGGCTACGAGCAGTACTTC
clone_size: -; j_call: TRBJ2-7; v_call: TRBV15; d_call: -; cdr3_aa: CATSRDIVVGSYEQYF; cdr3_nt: TGTGCCACCAGCAGAGATATTGTGGTCGGCTCCTACGAGCAGTACTTC
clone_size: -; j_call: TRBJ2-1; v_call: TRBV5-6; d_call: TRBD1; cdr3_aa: CASSLFGTESYNEQFF; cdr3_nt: TGTGCCAGCAGCTTGTTCGGGACAGAAAGCTACAATGAGCAGTTCTTC
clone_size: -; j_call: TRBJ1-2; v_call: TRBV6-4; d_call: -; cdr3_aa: CASSPRDLEDGYGYTF; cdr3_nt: TGTGCCAGCAGTCCTAGAGATTTAGAGGATGGCTATGGCTACACCTTC
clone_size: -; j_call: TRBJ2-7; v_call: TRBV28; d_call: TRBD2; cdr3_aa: CASSPGTSGSYEQYF; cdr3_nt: TGTGCCAGCAGTCCCGGGACTAGCGGTTCCTACGAGCAGTACTTC
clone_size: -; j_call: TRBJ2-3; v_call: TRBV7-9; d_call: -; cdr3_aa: CASTEMVADTQYF; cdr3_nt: TGTGCCAGCACCGAAATGGTGGCAGATACGCAGTATTTT
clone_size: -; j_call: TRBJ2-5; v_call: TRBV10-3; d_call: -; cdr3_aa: CAICRQIQETQYF; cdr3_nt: TGTGCCATCTGTAGGCAAATTCAAGAGACCCAGTACTTC
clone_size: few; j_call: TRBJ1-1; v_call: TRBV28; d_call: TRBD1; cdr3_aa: CASSPTFDRGAFF; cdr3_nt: TGTGCCAGCAGTCCGACATTTGACAGGGGAGCTTTCTTT
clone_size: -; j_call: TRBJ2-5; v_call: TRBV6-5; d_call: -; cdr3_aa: CASSYSDSVQETQYF; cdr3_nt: TGTGCCAGCAGTTACTCGGACAGCGTCCAAGAGACCCAGTACTTC
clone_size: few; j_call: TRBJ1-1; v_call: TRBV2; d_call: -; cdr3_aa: CASSHEGGTEAFF; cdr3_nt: TGTGCCAGCAGTCACGAGGGAGGCACTGAAGCTTTCTTT